This is a list of T cell receptor beta chains from one sample in a study of T cells in Graves' hyperthyroidism and ophthalmopathy. Via MiXCR, TCRdb re-called the multiplex PCR reads, giving one row per CDR3 protein. The sample carries hundreds of thousands of distinct CDR3 sequences, 14% to 15% recorded once. Sequencing input: blood. Every receptor here comes from a man between 18 and 29 years old with Graves' ophthalmopathy. The CDR3 runs from the conserved cysteine through the conserved F or W. A D gene is named only where the DNA matches it firmly. Clone size is shown for a subset of rows, as once, few, many or a class of expanded clone.

abundance,v_gene,len,d_gene,j_gene,CDR3nt,CDR3aa
few,TRBV12-3/TRBV12-4,15,-,TRBJ2-2,TGTGCCACACGGGTCAGGACTACCTACACCGGGGAGCTGTTTTTT,CATRVRTTYTGELFF
few,TRBV6-5,14,-,TRBJ2-2,TGTGCCAGCAGTTACACAGGGTTAACCGGGGAGCTGTTTTTT,CASSYTGLTGELFF
many,TRBV2,16,TRBD2,TRBJ2-3,TGTGCCAGCATTCTACGGACTAGCGGAACCACAGATACGCAGTATTTT,CASILRTSGTTDTQYF
-,TRBV7-9,14,TRBD2,TRBJ2-1,TGTGCCAGCAGCTCCGGACTAGCGTCCGATGAGCAGTTCTTC,CASSSGLASDEQFF
-,TRBV19,16,-,TRBJ2-3,TGTGCCAGCAGCCAAGATTGGAGCACCCTCTTAGATACGCAGTATTTT,CASSQDWSTLLDTQYF
many,TRBV20-1,15,-,TRBJ2-1,TGCAGTGCTAGGTTCCCGATATCACCCTACAATGAGCAGTTCTTC,CSARFPISPYNEQFF
few,TRBV12-3/TRBV12-4,14,-,TRBJ2-5,TGTGCCAGCAGTGTCCACCGGGATCAAGAGACCCAGTACTTC,CASSVHRDQETQYF
-,TRBV7-9,14,-,TRBJ2-3,TGTGCCAGCACCAGGATGGGGGGCGAGGATACGCAGTATTTT,CASTRMGGEDTQYF
few,TRBV12-3/TRBV12-4,12,-,TRBJ2-7,TGTGCCAGCACCCGGGACAACTACGAGCAGTACTTC,CASTRDNYEQYF
many,TRBV29-1,14,TRBD2,TRBJ2-7,TGCAGCGTTGGGGGACTAGCGGGGGTCTACGAGCAGTACTTC,CSVGGLAGVYEQYF
many,TRBV11-2,13,-,TRBJ2-5,TGTGCCAGCAGCTGGCAGGGAGAAGAGACCCAGTACTTC,CASSWQGEETQYF
many,TRBV27,16,-,TRBJ1-2,TGTGCCAGCAGTTTATCGGAAGGGGCTTTTAACTATGGCTACACCTTC,CASSLSEGAFNYGYTF
many,TRBV2,13,-,TRBJ1-6,TGTGCCAGCAATAATTTACCTAATTCACCCCTCCACTTT,CASNNLPNSPLHF
many,TRBV6-2/TRBV6-3,13,-,TRBJ2-3,TGTGCCAGCAGCCACGACCCCCTTGGGACGCAGTATTTT,CASSHDPLGTQYF
many,TRBV29-1,14,TRBD1,TRBJ1-5,TGCAGCGTTCTCGGGACAGGCCCTAATCAGCCCCAGCATTTT,CSVLGTGPNQPQHF
-,TRBV6-5,15,TRBD1,TRBJ1-5,TGTGCCAGCAGTTACTCGGACAGGGTAGGGCAGCCCCAGCATTTT,CASSYSDRVGQPQHF
many,TRBV2,12,-,TRBJ1-2,TGTGCCAGCAGTGGCAATCTCTATGGCTACACCTTC,CASSGNLYGYTF
many,TRBV7-9,12,-,TRBJ2-3,TGTGCCAGCAGCCCCGGGCCCGGGGCGCAGTATTTT,CASSPGPGAQYF
many,TRBV15,13,-,TRBJ2-3,TGTGCCACCAGCAGAGATCCGAGTGATACGCAGTATTTT,CATSRDPSDTQYF
many,TRBV7-9,13,-,TRBJ2-2,TGTGCCAGCAGCTTAGTGGACTCCGGGGAGCTGTTTTTT,CASSLVDSGELFF
many,TRBV29-1,14,-,TRBJ1-1,TGCAGCGTTGATGTACGGCCTATGAACACTGAAGCTTTCTTT,CSVDVRPMNTEAFF
-,TRBV27,15,TRBD2,TRBJ2-7,TGTGCCAGCAGTTTACTAGCGGGGGGGAGATACGAGCAGTACTTC,CASSLLAGGRYEQYF
many,TRBV7-2,16,-,TRBJ1-1,TGTGCCAGCAGCTTAACCAGGGGCGCGGGAAGGACTGAAGCTTTCTTT,CASSLTRGAGRTEAFF
few,TRBV30,14,-,TRBJ2-3,TGTGCCTGGAGTCGGAGGGGCCTACAGGATACGCAGTATTTT,CAWSRRGLQDTQYF
few,TRBV25-1,16,-,TRBJ2-7,TGTGCCAGCAGCGGTCCTCGGACCGGTAGATCCTACGAGCAGTACTTC,CASSGPRTGRSYEQYF
many,TRBV7-8,14,TRBD1,TRBJ2-3,TGTGCCAGCAGCCCCGACAGGGGCGAGGATACGCAGTATTTT,CASSPDRGEDTQYF
many,TRBV5-8,16,-,TRBJ1-4,TGTGCCAGCAGCTTGGGACAGGCTGCAACTAATGAAAAACTGTTTTTT,CASSLGQAATNEKLFF
-,TRBV29-1,12,-,TRBJ2-2,TGCAGCCCCACCCAGAACACCGGGGAGCTGTTTTTT,CSPTQNTGELFF
many,TRBV27,16,TRBD1,TRBJ1-5,TGTGCCAGCAGACTCCGGGGACAGCCGAGCAATCAGCCCCAGCATTTT,CASRLRGQPSNQPQHF
many,TRBV18,16,TRBD2,TRBJ2-3,TGTGCCAGCTCACCGGGAGCGGGGGCCAGCACAGATACGCAGTATTTT,CASSPGAGASTDTQYF
few,TRBV20-1,13,TRBD2,TRBJ2-1,TGCAGTGCTAGTAGCGGGGGGGCGGATGAGCAGTTCTTC,CSASSGGADEQFF
many,TRBV19,17,-,TRBJ1-5,TGTGCCAGTAGTATAGTTGCGGCAGGGCCTTACAATCAGCCCCAGCATTTT,CASSIVAAGPYNQPQHF
many,TRBV9,16,TRBD1,TRBJ2-7,TGTGCCAGCAGCGGGACAGGGACCGAATTTCCCTACGAGCAGTACTTC,CASSGTGTEFPYEQYF
many,TRBV3-1,16,-,TRBJ2-1,TGTGCCAGCAGCCAAGACATTGTGGACTCTTACAATGAGCAGTTCTTC,CASSQDIVDSYNEQFF
many,TRBV10-3,14,-,TRBJ1-1,TGTGCCATCAGTGAGATGGGAGGGAACACTGAAGCTTTCTTT,CAISEMGGNTEAFF
many,TRBV5-1,12,-,TRBJ2-7,TGCGCCAGCAGCTTGGTTGCCGACGAGCAGTACTTC,CASSLVADEQYF
few,TRBV5-4,13,-,TRBJ2-5,TGTGCCAGCAGCTTGGCCATGGAGGAGACCCAGTACTTC,CASSLAMEETQYF
many,TRBV11-1,15,-,TRBJ2-7,TGTGCCAGCAGCTTAAGACCGGGACTGATCTACGAGCAGTACTTC,CASSLRPGLIYEQYF
many,TRBV28,13,-,TRBJ1-2,TGTGCCAGCAGTTTAGACGCGAACTATGGCTACACCTTC,CASSLDANYGYTF
-,TRBV19,17,-,TRBJ2-2,TGTGCCAGTAGCCGACCCCTGGCGAGAGGTGGCCCCGGGGAGCTGTTTTTT,CASSRPLARGGPGELFF
few,TRBV13,18,TRBD2,TRBJ2-3,TGTGCCAGCAGCTCCACCAGGGGGCTAGCGGGAGCCAAGGATGCGCAGTATTTT,CASSSTRGLAGAKDAQYF
-,TRBV19,14,-,TRBJ2-2,TGTGCCCGCCCCCGGACACCGAACACCGGGGAGCTGTTTTTT,CARPRTPNTGELFF
-,TRBV24-1,13,-,TRBJ1-2,TGTGCCACCAGTGGGGAGGGGACCTATGGCTACACCTTC,CATSGEGTYGYTF
-,TRBV19,16,TRBD1,TRBJ2-6,TGTGCCAGTGCCGACAGGGAGTTATCTGGGGCCAACGTCCTGACTTTC,CASADRELSGANVLTF
few,TRBV4-1,17,TRBD1,TRBJ1-4,TGCGCCAGCAGCCAGGATCCGACCCGGGACAGCAATGAAAAACTGTTTTTT,CASSQDPTRDSNEKLFF
-,TRBV6-2/TRBV6-3,16,TRBD1,TRBJ2-3,TGTGCCAGCAGTCTTGGGTGGACAGGGAGCACAGATACGCAGTATTTT,CASSLGWTGSTDTQYF
many,TRBV6-2/TRBV6-3,14,-,TRBJ2-7,TGTGCCACCCGCGGATCGGGGCAGTCCTACGAGCAGTACTTC,CATRGSGQSYEQYF
many,TRBV24-1,15,TRBD1,TRBJ1-5,TGTGCCACCAGTAGTCGGACAGGGTCTGGTCAGCCCCAGCATTTT,CATSSRTGSGQPQHF